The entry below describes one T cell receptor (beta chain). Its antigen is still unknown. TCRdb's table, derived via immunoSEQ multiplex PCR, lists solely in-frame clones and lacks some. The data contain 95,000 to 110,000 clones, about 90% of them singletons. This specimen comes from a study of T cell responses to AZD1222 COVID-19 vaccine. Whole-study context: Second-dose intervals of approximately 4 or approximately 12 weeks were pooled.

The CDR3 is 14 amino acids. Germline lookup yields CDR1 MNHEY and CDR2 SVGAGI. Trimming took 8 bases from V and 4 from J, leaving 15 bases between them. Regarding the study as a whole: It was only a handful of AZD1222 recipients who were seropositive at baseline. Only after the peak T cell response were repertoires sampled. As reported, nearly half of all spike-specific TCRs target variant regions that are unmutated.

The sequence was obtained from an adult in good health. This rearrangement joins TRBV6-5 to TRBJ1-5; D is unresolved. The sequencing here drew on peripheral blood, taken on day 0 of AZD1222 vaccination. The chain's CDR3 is CASSAGRINQPQHF. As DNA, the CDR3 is TGTGCCAGCTCGGCGGGGAGGATAAATCAGCCCCAGCATTTT.